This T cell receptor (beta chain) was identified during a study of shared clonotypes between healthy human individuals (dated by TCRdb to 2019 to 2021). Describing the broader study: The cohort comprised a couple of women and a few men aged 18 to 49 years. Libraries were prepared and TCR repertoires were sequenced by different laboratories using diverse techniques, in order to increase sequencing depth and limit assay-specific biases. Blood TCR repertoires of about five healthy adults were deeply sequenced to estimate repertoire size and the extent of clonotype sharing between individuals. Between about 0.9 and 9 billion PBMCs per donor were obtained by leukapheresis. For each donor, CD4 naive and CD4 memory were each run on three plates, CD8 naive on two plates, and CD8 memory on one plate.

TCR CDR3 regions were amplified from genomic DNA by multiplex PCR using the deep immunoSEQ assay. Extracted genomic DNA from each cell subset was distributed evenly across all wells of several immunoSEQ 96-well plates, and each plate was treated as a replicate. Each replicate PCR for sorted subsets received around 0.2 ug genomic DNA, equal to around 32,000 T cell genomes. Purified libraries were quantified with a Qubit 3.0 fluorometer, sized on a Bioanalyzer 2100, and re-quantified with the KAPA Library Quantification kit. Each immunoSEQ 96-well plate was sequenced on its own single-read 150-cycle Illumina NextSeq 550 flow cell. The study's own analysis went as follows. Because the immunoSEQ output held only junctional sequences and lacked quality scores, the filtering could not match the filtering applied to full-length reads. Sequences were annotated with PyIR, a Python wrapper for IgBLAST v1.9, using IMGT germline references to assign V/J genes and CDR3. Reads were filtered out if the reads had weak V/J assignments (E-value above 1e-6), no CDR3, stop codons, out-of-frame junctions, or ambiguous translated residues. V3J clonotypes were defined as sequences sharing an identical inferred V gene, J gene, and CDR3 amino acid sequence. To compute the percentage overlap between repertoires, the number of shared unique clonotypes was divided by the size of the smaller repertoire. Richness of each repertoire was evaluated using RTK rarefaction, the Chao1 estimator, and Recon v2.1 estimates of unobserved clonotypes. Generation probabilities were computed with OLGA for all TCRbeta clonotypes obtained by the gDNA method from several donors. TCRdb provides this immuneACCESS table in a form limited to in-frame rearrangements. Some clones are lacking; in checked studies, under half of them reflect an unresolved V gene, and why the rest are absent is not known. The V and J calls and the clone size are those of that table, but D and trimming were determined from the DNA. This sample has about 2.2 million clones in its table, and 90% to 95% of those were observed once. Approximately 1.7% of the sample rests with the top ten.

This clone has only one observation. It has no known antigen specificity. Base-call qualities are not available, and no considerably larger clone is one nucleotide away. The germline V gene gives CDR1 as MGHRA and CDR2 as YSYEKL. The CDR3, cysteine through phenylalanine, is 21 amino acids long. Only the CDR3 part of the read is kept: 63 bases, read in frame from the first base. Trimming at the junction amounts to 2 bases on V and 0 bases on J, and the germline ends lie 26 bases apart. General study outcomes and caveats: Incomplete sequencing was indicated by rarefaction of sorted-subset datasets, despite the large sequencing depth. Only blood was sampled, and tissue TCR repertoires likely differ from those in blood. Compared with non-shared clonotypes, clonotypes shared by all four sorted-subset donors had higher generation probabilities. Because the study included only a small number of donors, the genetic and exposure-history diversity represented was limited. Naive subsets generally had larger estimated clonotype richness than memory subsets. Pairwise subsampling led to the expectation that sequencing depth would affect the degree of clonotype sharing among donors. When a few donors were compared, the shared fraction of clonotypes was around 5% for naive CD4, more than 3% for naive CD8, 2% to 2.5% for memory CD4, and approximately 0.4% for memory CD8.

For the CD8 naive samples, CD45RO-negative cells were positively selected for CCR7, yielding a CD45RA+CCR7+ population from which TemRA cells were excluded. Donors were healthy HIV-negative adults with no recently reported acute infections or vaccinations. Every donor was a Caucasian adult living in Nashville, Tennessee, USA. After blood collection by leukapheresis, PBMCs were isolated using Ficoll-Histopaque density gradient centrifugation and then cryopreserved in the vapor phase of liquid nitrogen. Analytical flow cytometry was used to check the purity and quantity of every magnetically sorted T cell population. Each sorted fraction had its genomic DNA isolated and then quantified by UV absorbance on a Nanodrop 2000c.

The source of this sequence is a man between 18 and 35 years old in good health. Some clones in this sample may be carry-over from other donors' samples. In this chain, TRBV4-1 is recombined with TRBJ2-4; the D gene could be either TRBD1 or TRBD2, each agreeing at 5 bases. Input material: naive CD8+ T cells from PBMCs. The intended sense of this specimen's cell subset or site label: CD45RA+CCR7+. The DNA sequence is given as TGCGCCAGCAGCCAACCGTGGGTGGTCCTAGGGACGGAACTAGCCAAAAACATTCAGTACTTC. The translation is CASSQPWVVLGTELAKNIQYF.